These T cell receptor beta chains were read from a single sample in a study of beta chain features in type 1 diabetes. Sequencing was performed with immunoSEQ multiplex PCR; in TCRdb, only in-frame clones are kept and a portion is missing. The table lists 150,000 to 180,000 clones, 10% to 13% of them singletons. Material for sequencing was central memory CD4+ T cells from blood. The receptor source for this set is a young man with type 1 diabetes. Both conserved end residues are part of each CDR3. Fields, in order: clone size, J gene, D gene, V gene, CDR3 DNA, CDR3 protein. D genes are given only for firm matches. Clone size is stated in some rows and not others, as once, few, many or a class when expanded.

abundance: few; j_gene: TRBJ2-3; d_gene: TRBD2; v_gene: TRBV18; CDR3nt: TGTGCCAGCTCAGAGCGGGAGTGGGCAGATACGCAGTATTTT; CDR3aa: CASSEREWADTQYF
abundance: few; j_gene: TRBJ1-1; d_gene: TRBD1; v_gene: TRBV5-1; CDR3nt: TGCGCCAGCAGCAACAGGGGGGACACTGAAGCTTTCTTT; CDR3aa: CASSNRGDTEAFF
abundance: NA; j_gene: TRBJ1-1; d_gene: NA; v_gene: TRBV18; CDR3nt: TGTGCCAGCTCACCCCACCGCGACACCGAAGCTTTCTTT; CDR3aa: CASSPHRDTEAFF
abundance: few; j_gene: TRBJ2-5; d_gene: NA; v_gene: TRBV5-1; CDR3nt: TGCGCCAGCAGCTTGGACTCTTCCTCGACCTCGGGGACCCAGTACTTC; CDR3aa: CASSLDSSSTSGTQYF
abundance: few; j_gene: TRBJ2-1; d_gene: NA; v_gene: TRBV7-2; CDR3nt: TGTGCCAGCAGCCCCTCAGCAGGGTACAATGAGCAGTTCTTC; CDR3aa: CASSPSAGYNEQFF
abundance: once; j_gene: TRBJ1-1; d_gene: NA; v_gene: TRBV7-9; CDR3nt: TGTGCCAGCAGCTTACGGACGGGGGATACTGAAGCTTTCTTT; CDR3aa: CASSLRTGDTEAFF
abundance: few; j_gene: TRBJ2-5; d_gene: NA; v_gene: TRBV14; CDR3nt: TGTGCCAGCAGCCAAGATCTGTACCAAGAGACCCAGTACTTC; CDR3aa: CASSQDLYQETQYF
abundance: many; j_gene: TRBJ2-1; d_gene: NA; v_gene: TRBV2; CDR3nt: TGTGCCAGCATTACCGGGACTTCCAATGAGCAGTTCTTC; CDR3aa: CASITGTSNEQFF
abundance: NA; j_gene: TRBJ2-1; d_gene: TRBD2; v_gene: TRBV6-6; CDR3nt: TGTGCCAGCAGCCAGACTAGCGATGAGCAGTTCTTC; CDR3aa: CASSQTSDEQFF
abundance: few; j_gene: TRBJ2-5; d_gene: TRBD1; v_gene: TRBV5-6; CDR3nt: TGTGCCAGCAGCTTGGGGCAGGGGGCGGCGGAGACCCAGTACTTC; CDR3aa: CASSLGQGAAETQYF
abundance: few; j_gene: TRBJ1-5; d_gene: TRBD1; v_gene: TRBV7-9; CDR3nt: TGTGCCAGCAGCTTAGGACAGGGTGGGCAGCCCCAGCATTTT; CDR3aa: CASSLGQGGQPQHF
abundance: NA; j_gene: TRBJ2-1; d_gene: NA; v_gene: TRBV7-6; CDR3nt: TGTGCCAGCAGCTCTGGACTACTCAATGAGCAGTTCTTC; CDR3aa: CASSSGLLNEQFF
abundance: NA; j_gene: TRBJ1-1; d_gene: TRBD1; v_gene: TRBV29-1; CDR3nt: TGCAGCGTCATCCGGGACAGCGGCTACACTGAAGCTTTCTTT; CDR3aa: CSVIRDSGYTEAFF
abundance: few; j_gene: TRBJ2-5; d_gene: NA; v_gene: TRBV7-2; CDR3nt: TGTGCCAGCAGCTTAGCGCTTAATGGCAGGTCAGAGACCCAGTACTTC; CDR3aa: CASSLALNGRSETQYF
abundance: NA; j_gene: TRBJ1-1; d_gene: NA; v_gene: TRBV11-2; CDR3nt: TGTGCCAGCAGCGGCGACAGAAACACTGAAGCTTTCTTT; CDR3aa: CASSGDRNTEAFF
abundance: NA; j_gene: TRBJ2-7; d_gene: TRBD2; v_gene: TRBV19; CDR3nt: TGTGCCAGTAGTGCTAGCGGGAGTTCGGGCGAGCAGTACTTC; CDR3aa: CASSASGSSGEQYF
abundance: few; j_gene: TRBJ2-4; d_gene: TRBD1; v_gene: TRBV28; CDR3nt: TGTGCCAGCAACCAGGACAGGGGTTACATTCAGTACTTC; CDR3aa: CASNQDRGYIQYF
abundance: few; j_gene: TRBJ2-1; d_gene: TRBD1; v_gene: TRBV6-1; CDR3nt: TGTGCCAGCACAGGTTGGGGGACAGGGGGGAATGAGCAGTTCTTC; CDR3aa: CASTGWGTGGNEQFF
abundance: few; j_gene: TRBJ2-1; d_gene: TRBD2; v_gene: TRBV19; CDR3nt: TGTGCCAGTAGAACTAGCGGGCTTGACAATGAGCAGTTCTTC; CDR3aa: CASRTSGLDNEQFF
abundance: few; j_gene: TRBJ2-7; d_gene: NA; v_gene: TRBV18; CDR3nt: TGTGCCAGCTCACCCGGAGCTTCCCCCGAGCAGTACTTC; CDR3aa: CASSPGASPEQYF
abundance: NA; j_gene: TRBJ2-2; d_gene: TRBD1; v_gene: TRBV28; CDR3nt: TGTGCCAGCAGCTGGGGACAGGGGACCGGGGAGCTGTTTTTT; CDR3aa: CASSWGQGTGELFF
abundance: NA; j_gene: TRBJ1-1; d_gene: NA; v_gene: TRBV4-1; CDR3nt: TGCGCCAGCAGCCCCTCGGAGGGACGGAACACTGAAGCTTTCTTT; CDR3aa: CASSPSEGRNTEAFF
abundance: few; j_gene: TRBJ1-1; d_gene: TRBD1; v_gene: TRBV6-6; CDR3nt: TGTGCCAGCAGGGACAGGGGCACTGAAGCTTTCTTT; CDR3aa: CASRDRGTEAFF
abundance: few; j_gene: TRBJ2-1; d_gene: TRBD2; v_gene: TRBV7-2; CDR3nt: TGTGCCAGCAGCTTAGTAGGCGGGAGGAGCTCCTACAATGAGCAGTTCTTC; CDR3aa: CASSLVGGRSSYNEQFF
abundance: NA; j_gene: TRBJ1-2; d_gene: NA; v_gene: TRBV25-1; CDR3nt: TGTGCCAGCAGTGATGGTGCGCTCTATGGCTACACCTTC; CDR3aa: CASSDGALYGYTF
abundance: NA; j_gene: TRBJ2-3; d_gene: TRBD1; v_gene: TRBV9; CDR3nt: TGTGCCAGCAGCGTGGGAGACAGGGGCACAGATACGCAGTATTTT; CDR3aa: CASSVGDRGTDTQYF
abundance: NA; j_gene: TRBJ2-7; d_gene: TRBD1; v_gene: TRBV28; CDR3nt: TGTGCCAGCAGTTACCCCCGGGACAGGGGATCCTACGAGCAGTACTTC; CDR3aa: CASSYPRDRGSYEQYF
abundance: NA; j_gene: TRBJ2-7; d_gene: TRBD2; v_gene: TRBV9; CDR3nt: TGTGCCAGCAGCGGGGGACTAGAGACCGCCTACGAGCAGTACTTC; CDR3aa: CASSGGLETAYEQYF
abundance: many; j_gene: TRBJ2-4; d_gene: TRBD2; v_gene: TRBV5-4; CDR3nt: TGTGCCAGCAGCTTGAGGGACGGGAGGTCCAAAAACATTCAGTACTTC; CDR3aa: CASSLRDGRSKNIQYF